The 21 T cell receptor beta chains in this list originate from one sample, sequenced in a study of post-analysis software for immune sequencing data (dated by TCRdb to about 2015). Broader findings and caveats from the paper: Significantly higher frequencies in patients than in controls were found for five or six TRBV segments, including TRBV5-6, TRBV5-1 and TRBV20-1.

Libraries were prepared through PCR. These reads were obtained on an Illumina HiSeq 2500. To reduce PCR and sequencing biases, unique molecular identifiers were incorporated into the TCR beta cDNA libraries. TCRdb reprocessing: public reads trimmed at Q25 with fastp, clones called with MiXCR, in-frame beta chains kept. When rows share a CDR3 protein, they turn into one entry using the most common DNA and genes. This sample holds roughly 580,000 distinct CDR3 sequences; 44% were observed only once. The ten biggest clones cover about 1.5% of the sample. Antigen specificity for these receptors is unknown. The sample was blood. Receptors originate from a girl aged 10-17 years with multiple sclerosis.

The chain joins TRBV4-1 to TRBJ2-7, with D maybe TRBD1 (6 bases). The CDR3 covers 13 residues. The V end was cut by 2 bases, the J end by 2 bases, with 7 bases between. CDR1 MGHRA and CDR2 YSYEKL come from the germline V gene. CDR3 bases: TGCGCCAGCAGCCAAACAGGGCCCTACGAGCAGTACTTC. It yields the protein CASSQTGPYEQYF.

There are a few counts of this clonotype. J is TRBJ2-7 and V is TRBV24-1, with 10 bases matching TRBD2. V lost 12 bases to trimming and J lost 1 base; unmatched junction nucleotides: 23. CDR1 and CDR2 (germline): KGHDR, SFDVKD. This CDR3 region has 19 residues. The CDR3 DNA follows: TGTGCCCCAGGCCACGAGGGGGTACAGATAGCGGGGGGATCCTACGAGCAGTACTTC. It encodes CAPGHEGVQIAGGSYEQYF.

V gene TRBV29-1 combines with J gene TRBJ2-1; 14 bases agree with TRBD2. Germline CDR1 reads SQVTM; CDR2 reads ANQGSEA. V gave up 6 bases and J gave up 5 bases; unmatched junction bases: 3. The CDR3 is 14 residues long. The CDR3 here is CSVGGLAGDNEQFF. The CDR3, as DNA: TGCAGCGTGGGGGGACTAGCGGGAGACAATGAGCAGTTCTTC.

This clonotype has just a few counts. The chain couples TRBV6-5 to TRBJ2-4, with 11 positions matching TRBD2. V lost 0 bases and J lost 0; bases outside the gene matches: 4. The CDR3 extends over 18 amino acids. Germline V CDR1 and CDR2: MNHEY, SVGAGI. This chain's CDR3 is CASSYSSGGGLAKNIQYF. CDR3 DNA: TGTGCCAGCAGTTACTCTAGCGGGGGGGGCCTAGCCAAAAACATTCAGTACTTC.

In its sample, this clonotype was seen a few times. This may be a read error, as it is one base from a much larger clone. The chain combines TRBV12-3 or TRBV12-4 with TRBJ2-1, with no clear D. The CDR3 spans 10 residues. V shed 3 bases and J shed 8 bases, with 2 bases lying between them. CDR3 in DNA: TGTGCCAGCAGTTTCTATGAGCAGTTCTTC. Its protein is CASSFYEQFF.

This chain uses TRBV24-1 with TRBJ2-3; 10 positions match TRBD1. Trimming removed 1 base from V and 1 base from J; junction bases left unmatched: 4. CDR3 size: 17 residues. Germline V gene sequence: CDR1 KGHDR, CDR2 SFDVKD. CDR3 amino acids: CATSDFDRGRGTDTQYF. The CDR3 nucleotides are TGTGCCACCAGTGATTTTGACAGGGGGCGAGGCACAGATACGCAGTATTTT.

Details on this clonotype: A junction boundary mismatches the germline segment, possibly from a read error. This chain uses TRBV12-3 or TRBV12-4 with TRBJ2-6; possible D gene TRBD2, 6 bases. The CDR3 is made up of 16 amino acids. This CDR3 is CASSLLGSSGANVRTF. Written as DNA, the CDR3 is TGTGCCAGCAGCCTTCTCGGGAGCTCTGGGGCCAACGTCCGGACTTTC.

This clonotype was counted only a few times. The CDR3 is CASSLGDRDSYGYTF. In DNA form, the CDR3 reads TGTGCCAGCAGCTTAGGGGACCGGGACAGCTATGGCTACACCTTC. The rearrangement links TRBV7-9 to TRBJ1-2; 7 bases fit TRBD1. Germline V gene lookup returns CDR1 SEHNR and CDR2 FQNEAQ (reference sequence). The trim removed 1 base at V and 4 bases at J, leaving 6 bases unmatched. The CDR3 loop spans 15 amino acids. The full variable domain, with the rest looked up from reference TRBV7-9 and TRBJ1-2, is DTGVSQNPRHKITKRGQNVTFRCDPISEHNRLYWYRQTLGQGPEFLTYFQNEAQLEKSRLLSDRFSAERPKGSFSTLEIQRTEQGDSAMYLCASSLGDRDSYGYTFGSGTRLTVV.

This chain connects TRBV10-3 to TRBJ2-3, with no clear D. V was clipped by 2 bases and J by 5 bases, with 11 bases between them. The CDR3 sequence is 14 residues long. Germline V lookup: CDR1 ENHRY, CDR2 SYGVKD. The CDR3 DNA is TGTGCCATCAGTGAGGCCGGCGCAGAAGATACGCAGTATTTT. Its translation: CAISEAGAEDTQYF.

This clonotype was seen a few times. The rearrangement joins TRBV3-1 to TRBJ2-7, with 8 bases lining up with TRBD1. This CDR3 spans 15 amino acids. Per the germline V gene, CDR1 is LGHDT and CDR2 is YNNKEL (reference sequence). With V trimmed by 6 bases and J by 3 bases, 10 bases remained unmatched. This CDR3 is CASSPDRARGYEQYF. The CDR3 DNA reads TGTGCCAGCAGTCCGGACAGGGCTAGAGGCTACGAGCAGTACTTC.

The chain joins TRBV5-1 to TRBJ2-1; a weak D match, TRBD1 (6 bases). The CDR3 covers 15 residues. The germline V gene encodes CDR1 SGHRS and CDR2 YFSETQ. Trimming removed 0 bases from V and 3 bases from J, with 10 bases in between. The CDR3 is CASSLGGRGYNEQFF. DNA for the CDR3: TGCGCCAGCAGCTTGGGGGGCAGGGGCTACAATGAGCAGTTCTTC. The variable domain in full, with the rest retrieved from reference TRBV5-1 and TRBJ2-1, is KAGVTQTPRYLIKTRGQQVTLSCSPISGHRSVSWYQQTPGQGLQFLFEYFSETQRNKGNFPGRFSGRQFSNSRSEMNVSTLELGDSALYLCASSLGGRGYNEQFFGPGTRLTVL.

Comments on this clonotype: A read error may explain this, as a much larger clone is one base away. This chain connects TRBV6-4 to TRBJ2-1; 10 nucleotides align to TRBD2. The CDR3 covers 14 residues. V shed 4 bases and J 6 bases; nucleotides not matched to a gene: 3. The V gene's germline CDR1 is MRHNA and CDR2 SNTAGT. CDR3 loop: CASSGASGGNEQFF. The DNA for the CDR3 is TGTGCCAGCAGTGGGGCTAGCGGGGGCAATGAGCAGTTCTTC.

The CDR3 region is CASSRVLVGRPGGGGDYGYTF. DNA for the CDR3: TGTGCCAGCAGCCGAGTCCTAGTGGGCAGACCAGGGGGAGGTGGTGACTATGGCTACACCTTC. The gene calls are TRBV12-3 or TRBV12-4 and TRBJ1-2; TRBD1 matches 7 bases. V gave up 6 bases and J gave up 3 bases; unmatched junction bases: 28. The CDR3 runs to 21 residues.

This chain connects TRBV6-6 to TRBJ2-3; possibly TRBD1 for D (6 bases). CDR3 size: 16 residues. In germline, CDR1 is MNHNY, CDR2 SVGAGI (reference sequence). V dropped 10 bases and J dropped 0 bases, with 20 bases sitting between them. CDR3 in DNA: TGTGCCACACACGAACCACGGGACAAAAGCACAGATACGCAGTATTTT. It is translated as CATHEPRDKSTDTQYF.

The rearrangement joins TRBV29-1 to TRBJ1-1; D possibly corresponds to TRBD1 (5 bases). Trimming stripped 6 bases from V and 2 bases from J, with 10 bases between. This CDR3 has 12 residues. Germline assignment: CDR1 SQVTM and CDR2 ANQGSEA. As DNA, the CDR3 is TGCAGCGTCGGGGGGGGAAACACTGAAGCTTTCTTT. It specifies CSVGGGNTEAFF.

The rearrangement uses TRBV12-3 or TRBV12-4 and TRBJ2-3; D possibly corresponds to TRBD2 (6 bases). V shed 3 bases and J shed 4 bases, with 11 bases lying between them. The CDR3 has 14 amino acids. CDR3 loop: CASSFTGESDTQYF. The CDR3 bases are TGTGCCAGCAGTTTTACGGGAGAGTCAGATACGCAGTATTTT.

This clonotype was detected only once. This sequence joins TRBV21-1 and TRBJ1-1; TRBD1 was called by the table and not checked on the DNA. TRBV21-1 is deemed a pseudogene. This CDR3 has 16 residues. Here the CDR3 reads CARDLPYRGLSDEAFF. Here the CDR3 DNA reads TGTGCCAGAGATTTACCTTACAGGGGGCTCTCGGATGAAGCTTTCTTT.

With regard to this clonotype: This sequence may be a read error, since a much larger clone differs from it by one base. The chain couples TRBV10-3 to TRBJ2-5; 7 positions match TRBD1. This CDR3 is 14 amino acids long. Germline V gene lookup returns CDR1 ENHRY and CDR2 SYGVKD. The CDR3: CAIRAQGREETRYF. The CDR3 coding sequence is TGTGCCATCAGAGCACAGGGGCGAGAAGAGACCCGGTACTTC.

The V call is TRBV15, the J call TRBJ2-7; a weak D match, TRBD1 (6 bases). V shed 5 bases and J shed 1 base, with 18 bases lying between them. The length of the CDR3 is 16 residues. The V gene's germline CDR1 is LNHNV and CDR2 YYDKDF (reference sequence). CDR3 loop: CATSARQVVRSYEQYF. The CDR3 DNA is TGTGCCACCAGCGCCAGACAGGTTGTCAGGTCCTACGAGCAGTACTTC.

This chain joins TRBV13 and TRBJ2-5; D not certain. Matching the DNA end better, TRBJ2-7 makes the J call doubtful. The CDR3 is 14 amino acids. Germline V lookup: CDR1 PRHDT, CDR2 FYEKMQ (reference sequence). In nucleotides, the CDR3 is TGTGCCAGCAGCTTAGGCCGAAACCCCTACGAGCAGTACTTC. Translation gives CASSLGRNPYEQYF.

The chain is built from TRBV20-1 and TRBJ1-2; D is unclear. The CDR3 is 12 amino acids. Trimming took off 0 bases at V and 4 bases at J, with 6 bases between the two ends. Germline V CDR1 and CDR2: DFQATT, SNEGSKA (reference sequence). The CDR3 DNA follows: TGCAGTGCTAGAGATCGCGGCTATGGCTACACCTTC. Translation: CSARDRGYGYTF.